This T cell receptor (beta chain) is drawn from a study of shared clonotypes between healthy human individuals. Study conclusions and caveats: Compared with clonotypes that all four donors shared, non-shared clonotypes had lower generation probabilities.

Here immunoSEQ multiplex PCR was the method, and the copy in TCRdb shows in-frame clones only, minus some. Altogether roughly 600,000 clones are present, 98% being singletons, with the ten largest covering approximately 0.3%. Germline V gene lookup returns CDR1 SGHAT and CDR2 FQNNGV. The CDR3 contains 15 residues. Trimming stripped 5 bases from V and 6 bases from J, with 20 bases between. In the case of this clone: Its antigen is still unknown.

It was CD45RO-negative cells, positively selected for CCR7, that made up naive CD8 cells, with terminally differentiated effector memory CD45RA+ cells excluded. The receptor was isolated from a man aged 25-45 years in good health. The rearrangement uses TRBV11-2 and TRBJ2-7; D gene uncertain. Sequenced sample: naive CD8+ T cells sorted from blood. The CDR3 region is CASSTPTLVGIEQYF. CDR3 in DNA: TGTGCCAGCAGCACACCCACACTGGTTGGGATCGAGCAGTACTTC.